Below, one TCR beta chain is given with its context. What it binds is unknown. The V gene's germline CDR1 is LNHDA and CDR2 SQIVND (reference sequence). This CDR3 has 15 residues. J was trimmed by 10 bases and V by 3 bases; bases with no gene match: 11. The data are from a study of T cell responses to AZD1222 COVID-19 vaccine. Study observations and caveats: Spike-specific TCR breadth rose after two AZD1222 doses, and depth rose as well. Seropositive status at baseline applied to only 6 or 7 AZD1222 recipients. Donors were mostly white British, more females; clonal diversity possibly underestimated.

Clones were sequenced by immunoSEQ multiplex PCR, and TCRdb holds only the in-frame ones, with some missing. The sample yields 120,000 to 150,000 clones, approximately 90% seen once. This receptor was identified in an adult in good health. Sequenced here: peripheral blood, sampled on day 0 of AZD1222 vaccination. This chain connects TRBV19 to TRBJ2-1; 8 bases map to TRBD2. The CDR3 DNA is TGTGCCAGTAGTATCGCGGCGGGGGGCCGCAGGGAGCAGTTCTTC. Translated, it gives CASSIAAGGRREQFF. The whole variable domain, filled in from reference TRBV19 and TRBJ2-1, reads DGGITQSPKYLFRKEGQNVTLSCEQNLNHDAMYWYRQDPGQGLRLIYYSQIVNDFQKGDIAEGYSVSREKKESFPLTVTSAQKNPTAFYLCASSIAAGGRREQFFGPGTRLTVL.